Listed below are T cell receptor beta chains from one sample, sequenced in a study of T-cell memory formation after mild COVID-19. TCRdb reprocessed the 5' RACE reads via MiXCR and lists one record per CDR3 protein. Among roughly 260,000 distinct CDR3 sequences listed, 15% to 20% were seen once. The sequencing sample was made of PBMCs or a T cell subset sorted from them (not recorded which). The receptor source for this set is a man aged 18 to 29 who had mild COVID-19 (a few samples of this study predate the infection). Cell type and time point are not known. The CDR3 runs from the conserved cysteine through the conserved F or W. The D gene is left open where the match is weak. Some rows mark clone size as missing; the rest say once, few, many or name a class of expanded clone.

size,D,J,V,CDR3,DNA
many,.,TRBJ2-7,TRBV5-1,CASSPEGGLVEQYF,TGCGCCAGCAGCCCGGAGGGGGGGCTGGTCGAGCAGTACTTC
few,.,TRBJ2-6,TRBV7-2,CASSTQPGPGANVLTF,TGTGCCAGCAGCACCCAACCCGGGCCTGGGGCCAACGTCCTGACTTTC
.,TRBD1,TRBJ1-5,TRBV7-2,CASSLAGTGIQPQHF,TGTGCCAGCAGCTTAGCCGGGACAGGGATTCAGCCCCAGCATTTT
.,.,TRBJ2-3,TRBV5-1,CASLNRASSDTQYF,TGCGCCAGTCTGAACCGAGCCTCGTCGGATACGCAGTATTTT
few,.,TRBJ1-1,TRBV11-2,CASSFSGRRRIIF,TGTGCCAGCAGCTTTTCTGGGCGGCGGCGAATCATCTTT
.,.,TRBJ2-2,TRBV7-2,CASSPRRGGLNTGELFF,TGTGCCAGCAGCCCCCGACGCGGCGGGTTGAACACCGGGGAGCTGTTTTTT
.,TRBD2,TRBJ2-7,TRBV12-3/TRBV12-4,CASSRARIPTSGNSYEQYF,TGTGCCAGCAGCCGCGCCCGAATACCGACTAGCGGAAATTCCTACGAGCAGTACTTC
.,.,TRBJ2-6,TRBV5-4,CAPGSGANVLTF,TGTGCCCCGGGCTCAGGGGCCAACGTCCTGACTTTC
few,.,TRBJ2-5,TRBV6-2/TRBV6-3,CASSRTDQETQYF,TGTGCCAGCAGCAGGACAGATCAAGAGACCCAGTACTTC
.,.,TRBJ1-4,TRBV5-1,CASSLVGPPLAELFF,TGCGCCAGCAGCTTGGTCGGCCCGCCGTTAGCGGAACTGTTTTTT
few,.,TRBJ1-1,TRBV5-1,CASSRVVNTEAFF,TGCGCCAGCAGCAGGGTTGTGAACACTGAAGCTTTCTTT
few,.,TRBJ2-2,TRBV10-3,CATMWTVDTGELFF,TGTGCCACCATGTGGACAGTGGACACCGGGGAGCTGTTTTTT
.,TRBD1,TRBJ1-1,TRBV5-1,CASSTSGRGGDTEAFF,TGCGCCAGCAGCACCTCCGGCAGGGGGGGAGACACTGAAGCTTTCTTT
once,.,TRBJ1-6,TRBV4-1,CASSQLTAPSNSPLHF,TGCGCCAGCAGCCAACTGACAGCCCCTTCCAATTCACCCCTCCACTTT
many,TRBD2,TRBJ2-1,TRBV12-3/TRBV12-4,CASSPWWTRDEQFF,TGTGCCAGCTCCCCTTGGTGGACTAGAGATGAGCAGTTCTTC
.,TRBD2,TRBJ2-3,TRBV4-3,CASSRSPSGGGTDTQYF,TGCGCCAGCAGCCGATCCCCTAGCGGGGGAGGCACAGATACGCAGTATTTT
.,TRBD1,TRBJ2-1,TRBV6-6,CASSYSNRGPYNEQFF,TGTGCCAGCAGTTACTCCAACAGGGGACCTTACAATGAGCAGTTCTTC
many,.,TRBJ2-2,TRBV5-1,CASSLVQGTGELFF,TGCGCCAGCAGCTTGGTACAGGGCACCGGGGAGCTGTTTTTT
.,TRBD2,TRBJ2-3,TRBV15,CATSSRLAGTDTQYF,TGTGCCACCAGCAGTAGACTAGCGGGCACAGATACGCAGTATTTT
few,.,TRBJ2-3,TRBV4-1,CASSQKGAGGTDTQYF,TGCGCCAGCAGCCAGAAAGGGGCAGGGGGCACAGATACGCAGTATTTT
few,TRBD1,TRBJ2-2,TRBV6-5,CASSDRGPDTGELFF,TGTGCCAGCAGTGACAGGGGGCCCGACACCGGGGAGCTGTTTTTT
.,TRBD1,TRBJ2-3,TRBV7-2,CASSTDRVSTDTQYF,TGTGCCAGCAGCACCGACAGGGTTAGCACAGATACGCAGTATTTT
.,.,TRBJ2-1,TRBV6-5,CATSRHYNEQFF,TGTGCCACTTCTAGGCACTACAATGAGCAGTTCTTC
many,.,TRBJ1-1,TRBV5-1,CASSWGQNTEAFF,TGCGCCAGCAGCTGGGGACAGAACACTGAAGCTTTCTTT
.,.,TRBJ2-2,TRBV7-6,CASSLEVTSNTGELFF,TGTGCCAGCAGCTTAGAGGTGACCTCGAACACCGGGGAGCTGTTTTTT
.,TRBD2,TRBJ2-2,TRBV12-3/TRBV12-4,CASSLYGWEGTNTGELFF,TGTGCCAGCAGTTTATATGGCTGGGAGGGCACGAACACCGGGGAGCTGTTTTTT
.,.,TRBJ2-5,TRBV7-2,CASSFQGWETQYF,TGTGCCAGCAGCTTTCAGGGTTGGGAGACCCAGTACTTC
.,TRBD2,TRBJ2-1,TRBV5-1,CASSLATRGRAYNEQFF,TGCGCCAGCAGCTTGGCCACCAGAGGGAGGGCCTACAATGAGCAGTTCTTC
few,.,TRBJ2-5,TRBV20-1,CSAPMTGRPETQYF,TGCAGTGCTCCTATGACAGGGAGGCCAGAGACCCAGTACTTC
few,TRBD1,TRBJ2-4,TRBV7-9,CASSADRGENIQYF,TGTGCCAGCAGCGCTGACAGGGGGGAAAACATTCAGTACTTC
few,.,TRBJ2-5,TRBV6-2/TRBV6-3,CASSQPRDYQETQYF,TGTGCCAGCAGCCAACCGAGGGACTACCAAGAGACCCAGTACTTC
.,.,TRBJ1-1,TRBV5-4,CASSPGLLNTEAFF,TGTGCCAGCAGCCCGGGACTGCTGAACACTGAAGCTTTCTTT
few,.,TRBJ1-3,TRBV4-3,CASSQEQDGQSGNTIYF,TGCGCCAGCAGCCAAGAACAGGACGGACAGTCTGGAAACACCATATATTTT
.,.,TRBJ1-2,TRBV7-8,CASSAVGGNYGYTF,TGTGCCAGCAGCGCGGTGGGAGGGAACTATGGCTACACCTTC
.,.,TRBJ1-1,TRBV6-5,CASSYSRGAAEAFF,TGTGCCAGCAGTTACTCGAGGGGCGCGGCTGAAGCTTTCTTT
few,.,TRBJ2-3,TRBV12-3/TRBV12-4,CASSSFPIGQYF,TGTGCCAGCAGTTCGTTCCCCATCGGGCAGTATTTT
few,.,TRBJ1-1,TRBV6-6,CASRQQGMNTEAFF,TGTGCCAGCAGGCAACAGGGTATGAACACTGAAGCTTTCTTT
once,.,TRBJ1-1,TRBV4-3,CASSRAGREAFF,TGCGCCAGCAGCCGAGCGGGACGAGAAGCTTTCTTT
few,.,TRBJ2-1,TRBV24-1,CATSPRVTPRNEQFF,TGTGCCACCAGCCCCCGGGTCACCCCGAGGAATGAGCAGTTCTTC
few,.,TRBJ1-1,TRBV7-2,CASSLDVIPEAFF,TGTGCCAGCAGCTTAGACGTGATTCCTGAAGCTTTCTTT
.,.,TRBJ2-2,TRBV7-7,CASSSLVTGELFF,TGTGCTAGCAGCTCCCTCGTGACCGGGGAGCTGTTTTTT
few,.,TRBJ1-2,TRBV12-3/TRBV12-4,CASSPRRLFPYGYTF,TGTGCCAGCAGTCCCCGGAGGTTATTCCCCTATGGCTACACCTTC
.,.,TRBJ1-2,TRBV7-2,CASSLEYGYTF,TGTGCCAGCAGCCTTGAATATGGCTACACCTTC
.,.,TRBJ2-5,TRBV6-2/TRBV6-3,CASRSSGETQYF,TGTGCCAGCAGATCCAGCGGCGAGACCCAGTACTTC
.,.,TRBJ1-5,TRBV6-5,CASSLSPDNQPQHF,TGTGCCAGCAGTCTCAGTCCGGACAATCAGCCCCAGCATTTT
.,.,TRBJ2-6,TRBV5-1,CASSSEPGPGANVLTF,TGCGCCAGCAGCTCGGAACCAGGGCCTGGGGCCAACGTCCTGACTTTC
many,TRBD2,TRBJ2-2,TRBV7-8,CASSQLAGGSSGELFF,TGTGCCAGCAGCCAACTAGCGGGGGGTTCCTCCGGGGAGCTGTTTTTT